This T cell receptor (beta chain) emerged from a study of CD8 T cells in ankylosing spondylitis. Whole-study results and caveats: Matched synovial fluid from ankylosing spondylitis patients was reported to be enriched for disease-linked clones. There was a TCR beta motif, made of several highly homologous variants, that appeared characteristic of ankylosing spondylitis blood.

CDR1 and CDR2 (germline): MNHNY, SVGAGI (reference sequence). V lost 11 bases to trimming and J lost 6 bases; unmatched junction nucleotides: 12. The CDR3 loop spans 13 amino acids. Concerning this clonotype: Its matching antigen is unknown.

The authors made TCR beta libraries by quantitative 5'-RACE with molecular barcodes. TCRdb called the 5' RACE reads again in MiXCR, with one record for every CDR3 protein. The sample consists of about 250,000 distinct CDR3 sequences, more than 20% of them appearing once. The source of this sequence is a male donor with ankylosing spondylitis or in good health (not recorded which). V is TRBV6-6 and J is TRBJ2-7; 8 bases align to TRBD2. The sequenced sample was blood, either unsorted or a sorted T cell fraction (not recorded which). CDR3: CAAKAGGRVEQYF. Here the CDR3 DNA reads TGTGCCGCCAAGGCGGGGGGTAGAGTCGAGCAGTACTTC.